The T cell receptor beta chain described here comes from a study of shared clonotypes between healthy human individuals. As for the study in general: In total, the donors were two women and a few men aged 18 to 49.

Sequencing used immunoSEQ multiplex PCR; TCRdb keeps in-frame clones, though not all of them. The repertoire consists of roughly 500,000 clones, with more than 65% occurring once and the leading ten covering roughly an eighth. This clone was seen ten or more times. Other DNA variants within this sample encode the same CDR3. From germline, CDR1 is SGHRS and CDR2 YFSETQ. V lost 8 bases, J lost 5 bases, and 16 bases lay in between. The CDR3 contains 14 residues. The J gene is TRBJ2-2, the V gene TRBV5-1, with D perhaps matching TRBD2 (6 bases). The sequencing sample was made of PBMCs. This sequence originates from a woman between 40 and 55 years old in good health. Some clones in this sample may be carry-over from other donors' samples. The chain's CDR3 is CARGWRDCTGELFF. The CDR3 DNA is TGCGCCAGAGGGTGGCGGGACTGTACCGGGGAGCTGTTTTTT.